The 24 T cell receptor beta chains listed next were all sequenced from one sample in a study of blood T cell repertoires in COVID-19. Only in-frame clones appear in the TCRdb table, and some are missing; sequencing was by immunoSEQ multiplex PCR. The data contain some 170,000 clones, roughly 80% of them singletons. The sample comprised peripheral blood. These receptors were collected from a man aged 60 to 69 with acute or convalescent COVID-19.

The chain carries TRBV4-1 and TRBJ2-7; TRBD1 matches at 7 bases. V dropped 4 bases and J dropped 0; count of bases not matched to a gene: 9. CDR1 and CDR2 (germline): MGHRA, YSYEKL. There are 16 residues in the CDR3. CDR3 residues: CASSPKSAGGSYEQYF. For the CDR3, the DNA is TGCGCCAGCAGCCCCAAGTCGGCAGGGGGCTCCTACGAGCAGTACTTC.

The rearrangement joins TRBV2 to TRBJ1-1; 8 bases match TRBD1. V lost 6 bases, J lost 4 bases, and 10 bases stayed unmatched. CDR3 length: 15 amino acids. The germline V gene has CDR1 SNHLY and CDR2 FYNNEI. The CDR3 bases are TGTGCCAGCAGAGGGGTACCGACAGGGGTCACTGAAGCTTTCTTT. This gives the protein CASRGVPTGVTEAFF.

The chain carries TRBV4-3 and TRBJ2-7; D is uncertain. The V end was cut by 0 bases, the J end by 4 bases, with 10 bases between. CDR3 length equals 14 residues. Germline assignment: CDR1 LGHNA and CDR2 YSLEER. The CDR3 DNA reads as TGCGCCAGCAGCCAAGATCTTAATTCGTACGAGCAGTACTTC. It specifies CASSQDLNSYEQYF.

This chain links TRBV19 with TRBJ1-5, with a possible D match to TRBD1 (6 bases). Germline CDR1 and CDR2: LNHDA and SQIVND (reference sequence). V lost 8 bases to trimming and J lost 2 bases, with 13 bases between them. The CDR3 loop spans 14 amino acids. CDR3 DNA: TGTGCCAGTGCCTTAGGGGGAGGCAATCAGCCCCAGCATTTT. Translation gives CASALGGGNQPQHF.

This chain uses TRBV19 with TRBJ1-1, with 11 bases fitting TRBD1. The V and J ends lost 9 bases and 4 bases, in that order; junction bases with no gene match: 7. Per germline, CDR1 LNHDA and CDR2 SQIVND (reference sequence). CDR3 size: 14 residues. CDR3 amino acids: CASGQGARGTEAFF. The DNA for the CDR3 is TGTGCCAGCGGACAGGGGGCAAGGGGCACTGAAGCTTTCTTT.

The chain recombines TRBV11-3 with TRBJ2-1; 10 bases map to TRBD2. The CDR3 length is 15 residues. V lost 3 bases and J lost 10; bases outside the gene matches: 9. CDR1 SGHNT and CDR2 YENEEA come from the germline V gene. This chain's CDR3 is CASSLDSGGAREQFF. The CDR3 nucleotides read TGTGCCAGCAGCTTGGACAGCGGGGGGGCGCGGGAGCAGTTCTTC.

This chain connects TRBV5-1 to TRBJ2-7, with a possible D match to TRBD1 (5 bases). This CDR3 has 15 residues. The germline CDR1 and CDR2 sequences are SGHRS and YFSETQ. V was pared by 0 bases and J by 2 bases, with 12 bases between. In DNA form, the CDR3 reads TGCGCCAGCAGCTTGGTAGGACAACTTACCTACGAGCAGTACTTC. Protein: CASSLVGQLTYEQYF.

This clone was observed a single time. The chain carries TRBV28 and TRBJ2-7, with D possibly TRBD2 on 5 matching bases. V lost 6 bases and J 0 bases, leaving 9 bases between the germline ends. Germline V gene sequence: CDR1 MDHEN, CDR2 SYDVKM. This CDR3 comprises 13 residues. The CDR3 protein is CASRDFYSYEQYF. The CDR3 DNA follows: TGTGCCAGCAGGGACTTTTACTCCTACGAGCAGTACTTC.

CDR3 sequence reads: CASSKQGVSNQPQHF. The CDR3, as DNA: TGTGCCAGTAGTAAACAGGGCGTTAGCAATCAGCCCCAGCATTTT. The V and J genes are TRBV19 and TRBJ1-5; a weak D match, TRBD1 (6 bases). With 4 bases removed from V and 0 bases from J, the gap between germline ends came to 10 bases. Looked up from germline, CDR1 is LNHDA and CDR2 is SQIVND (reference sequence). This CDR3 has 15 residues.

This clone appeared a single time. V usage is TRBV11-2 and J usage is TRBJ1-1; D gene unclear. This CDR3 comprises 15 residues. Germline CDR1 is SGHAT and CDR2 is FQNNGV. The V and J ends lost 7 bases and 0 bases respectively, with 15 bases between them. This CDR3 is CASTTAHGVNTEAFF. The DNA for the CDR3 is TGTGCCAGCACGACCGCACACGGGGTGAACACTGAAGCTTTCTTT.

The chain combines TRBV11-3 with TRBJ1-6; D remains ambiguous. Trimming stripped 0 bases from V and 10 bases from J, with 7 bases between. CDR1 is SGHNT and CDR2 is YENEEA in the germline V gene. The CDR3 has 13 residues. The CDR3 DNA reads as TGTGCCAGCAGCTTAGACGGGGAATCACCCCTCCACTTT. This sequence encodes CASSLDGESPLHF.

This chain joins TRBV19 and TRBJ1-6, with TRBD1 matching over 7 bases. V lost 8 bases, J lost 2 bases, and 9 bases stayed unmatched. The CDR3 contains 16 residues. Germline V gene data show CDR1 as LNHDA and CDR2 as SQIVND (reference sequence). The CDR3 region has the DNA TGTGCCAGTTCTACAGGGGTATTCGCCTATAATTCACCCCTCCACTTT. Its translation: CASSTGVFAYNSPLHF.

About this clone itself: Other DNA sequences in the same sample also yield this CDR3. V is TRBV5-1 and J is TRBJ1-1, with TRBD1 matching 8 bases. CDR1 SGHRS and CDR2 YFSETQ come from the germline V gene. CDR3 length equals 13 residues. The V and J ends lost 4 bases and 4 bases, in that order; junction bases with no gene match: 3. Here the CDR3 DNA reads TGCGCCAGCAGCCGTGACAGGGGCACTGAAGCTTTCTTT. It translates to CASSRDRGTEAFF.

The CDR3 sequence is CASSEEASPLHF. DNA for the CDR3: TGTGCCAGCAGTGAAGAAGCCTCACCCCTCCACTTT. The rearrangement uses TRBV6-1 and TRBJ1-6; D uncertain. Trimming cost V 1 base and J 10 bases, with 5 bases left between them. Germline loops: CDR1 MNHNS, CDR2 SASEGT. The CDR3 length is 12 residues.

This chain uses TRBV7-9 with TRBJ2-1; D perhaps matches TRBD1 (6 bases). The CDR3 is 16 residues long. Germline V gene sequence: CDR1 SEHNR, CDR2 FQNEAQ (reference sequence). V lost 7 bases and J lost 2, with 18 bases in between. The CDR3 DNA sequence: TGTGCCAGCATCACGACAGGTACTCCGACCTACAATGAGCAGTTCTTC. Its protein product is CASITTGTPTYNEQFF.

This chain uses TRBV2 with TRBJ1-1; 7 positions agree with TRBD1. This CDR3 region has 16 residues. Losses at the gene ends were 0 bases for V and 4 bases for J; bases not matched to a gene: 8. Germline-derived CDR1 and CDR2 are SNHLY and FYNNEI. CDR3 nucleotides: TGTGCCAGCAGTGAAGCCTCGACAGGGTGGGGCACTGAAGCTTTCTTT. Translation gives CASSEASTGWGTEAFF.

V is TRBV27 and J is TRBJ2-2; TRBD1 is a possible D gene (6 bases). V lost 2 bases and J lost 6, with 7 bases in between. The CDR3 has 13 amino acids. Per germline, CDR1 MNHEY and CDR2 SMNVEV (reference sequence). CDR3 residues: CASSLAGAGELFF. CDR3 nucleotide sequence: TGTGCCAGCAGTTTAGCAGGGGCCGGGGAGCTGTTTTTT.

The sample holds a few counts of this clone. The V call is TRBV4-1, the J call TRBJ2-2; D ambiguous. The CDR3 is 15 residues long. Germline-derived CDR1 and CDR2 are MGHRA and YSYEKL. The V end lost 1 base, the J end lost 2 bases, and 8 bases lay between the germline ends. The CDR3, as DNA: TGCGCCAGCAGCCAAGGTTTCCTTAACACCGGGGAGCTGTTTTTT. The encoded protein is CASSQGFLNTGELFF.

This clone has only a few counts. The chain recombines TRBV4-3 with TRBJ2-7, with 10 positions matching TRBD1. The CDR3 is 16 residues long. Germline V gene sequence: CDR1 LGHNA, CDR2 YSLEER. The V and J ends lost 4 bases and 5 bases, in that order; junction bases with no gene match: 11. This CDR3 is CASSRGTGVSFDEQYF. The DNA of the CDR3 is TGCGCCAGCAGCCGGGGGACAGGGGTGTCTTTCGACGAGCAGTACTTC.

V gene TRBV11-2 combines with J gene TRBJ2-7; 9 nucleotides match TRBD1. Trimming cost V 5 bases and J 1 base; bases outside gene matches: 6. The CDR3 has 15 amino acids. In germline, CDR1 is SGHAT, CDR2 FQNNGV. CDR3 region: CASSAPGTGSYEQYF. Here the CDR3 DNA reads TGTGCCAGCAGCGCTCCCGGGACAGGGTCCTACGAGCAGTACTTC.

The rearrangement uses TRBV4-2 and TRBJ2-7; maybe TRBD1 (5 bases). This CDR3 contains 16 residues. Germline CDR1 is LGHNA and CDR2 is YNFKEQ. Trimming stripped 0 bases from V and 2 bases from J, with 14 bases between. CDR3 residues: CASSQDLGQGTYEQYF. As DNA, the CDR3 is TGTGCCAGCAGCCAAGATCTCGGGCAGGGTACCTACGAGCAGTACTTC.

The V and J genes are TRBV3-1 (or the pseudogene TRBV3-2) and TRBJ2-5, with 9 bases that match TRBD2. The V gene's germline CDR1 is LGHDT and CDR2 YNNKEL (reference sequence). The CDR3 is 17 residues long. Trimming took 0 bases from V and 2 from J; bases not matched to a gene: 7. The chain's CDR3 is CASSQEMSGGFQETQYF. The DNA for the CDR3 is TGTGCCAGCAGCCAAGAAATGAGCGGGGGGTTTCAAGAGACCCAGTACTTC.

The chain carries TRBV18 and TRBJ2-7, with TRBD2 identical over 9 bases. Unmatched junction bases numbered 8, after V lost 2 bases and J lost 0 bases. Germline values: CDR1 KGHSH, CDR2 LQKENI. The CDR3 consists of 17 residues. The CDR3 nucleotides are TGTGCCAGCTCACCATCGAGCGGGGGGCTCTACTCCTACGAGCAGTACTTC. It yields the protein CASSPSSGGLYSYEQYF.

This chain uses TRBV6-5 with TRBJ1-4; TRBD1 agrees at 9 bases. The CDR3 extends over 16 amino acids. The trim removed 2 bases at V and 5 bases at J, leaving 6 bases unmatched. Germline CDR1 is MNHEY and CDR2 is SVGAGI. CDR3 residues: CASSYARGTGNEKLFF. In DNA form, the CDR3 reads TGTGCCAGCAGTTACGCGCGCGGGACAGGGAATGAAAAACTGTTTTTT.